The T cell receptor (beta chain) described here comes from a study of blood T cell repertoires in COVID-19. As originally analysed: Using reference gene primer amplification, nucleated cell counts were estimated. Assay: immunoSEQ multiplex PCR; the TCRdb copy retains only in-frame clones and omits some. Clonal size and the V and J genes are those of that table, whereas D and trimming came from the DNA. This sample carries roughly 250,000 clones, 82% of them seen once, and the ten largest clones take roughly 4.6%. The V and J ends lost 0 bases and 2 bases respectively, with 8 bases between them. Per germline, CDR1 SGHNT and CDR2 YYREEE (reference sequence). This CDR3 region has 14 residues.

The sample was peripheral blood. The V and J genes are TRBV5-4 and TRBJ2-5, with D unclear. The clonotype comes from a woman at least 80 years old with active or convalescent COVID-19. The CDR3 bases are TGTGCCAGCAGCTTGGGTGAGTCTCAAGAGACCCAGTACTTC. It specifies CASSLGESQETQYF.